The 22 T cell receptor beta chains below all came from one sample that was sequenced in a study of T cells in Graves' hyperthyroidism and ophthalmopathy. The CDR3 regions of TCR beta were amplified from RNA transcripts. The TCR CDR3 first-round RT-PCR relied on the HTBI primer set. TCRdb independently ran MiXCR on the multiplex PCR reads; one entry per CDR3 protein. Here the sample spans more than 550,000 distinct CDR3 sequences, around a sixth being singletons. Sequenced: blood. These receptors came from a woman between 50 and 59 years old with Graves' hyperthyroidism that later progressed to Graves' ophthalmopathy.

For this clonotype: Since a much larger clone is just one base distant, this may be a read error. Here the CDR3 omits its conserved ending phenylalanine or tryptophan, so a read error is the likely source. V is TRBV2 and J is TRBJ1-5; 7 bases match TRBD1. Per the germline V gene, CDR1 is SNHLY and CDR2 is FYNNEI. J gave up 4 bases and V 3 bases, and 6 bases lay outside the gene matches. The CDR3 contains 15 residues. DNA of the CDR3: TGTGCCAGCAGTGAGAACAGGGGCAGGAATCAGCCCCAGCATCTT. Its translation is CASSENRGRNQPQHL.

This clonotype was recorded at least ten times. V usage is TRBV12-3 or TRBV12-4 and J usage is TRBJ1-6; 10 bases align to TRBD1. The V and J ends lost 2 bases and 8 bases, in that order; junction bases with no gene match: 3. The CDR3 contains 15 residues. DNA for the CDR3: TGTGCCAGCAGTTTAACCGGGACAGGGGATTCACCCCTCCACTTT. It yields the protein CASSLTGTGDSPLHF.

The V gene is TRBV6-1, the J gene TRBJ2-5, with D perhaps being TRBD1 or TRBD2 (5 bases each). The V gene's germline CDR1 is MNHNS and CDR2 SASEGT. The CDR3 sequence is 14 residues long. V was pared by 4 bases and J by 1 base, with 10 bases between. The CDR3 DNA sequence: TGTGCCAGCAGTGCCAGGGAGTCCCAAGAGACCCAGTACTTC. This sequence encodes CASSARESQETQYF.

This clonotype was detected many times. V gene TRBV7-3 combines with J gene TRBJ2-5; weak D call: TRBD1 (6 bases). CDR1 SGHTA and CDR2 FQGTGA come from the germline V gene. The CDR3 covers 15 residues. The V end was cut by 1 base, the J end by 4 bases, with 13 bases between. CDR3 in amino acids: CASSLRGQTRETQYF. The CDR3 DNA reads as TGTGCCAGCAGCTTAAGGGGGCAGACGCGAGAGACCCAGTACTTC.

This rearrangement joins TRBV20-1 to TRBJ2-3; D perhaps matches TRBD2 (5 bases). V was shortened by 1 base and J by 4 bases, with 15 bases between the two germline ends. Germline lookup yields CDR1 DFQATT and CDR2 SNEGSKA (reference sequence). The CDR3 spans 15 residues. The CDR3 sequence: CSARVGSLGADTQYF. The CDR3 DNA reads as TGCAGTGCTAGAGTCGGCAGCCTCGGGGCAGATACGCAGTATTTT.

This clonotype has at least ten counts. The rearrangement joins TRBV20-1 to TRBJ2-3; possibly TRBD1 for D (7 bases). V was trimmed by 6 bases and J by 8 bases, leaving 12 bases between them. Germline V gene data show CDR1 as DFQATT and CDR2 as SNEGSKA (reference sequence). The CDR3 contains 11 residues. CDR3 in amino acids: CSARQGGTQYF. As DNA, the CDR3 is TGCAGTGCGCGACAGGGAGGTACGCAGTATTTT.

The gene calls are TRBV19 and TRBJ2-3; D gene uncertain. Trimming took off 3 bases at V and 7 bases at J, with 5 bases between the two ends. The CDR3 length is 11 residues. Germline lookup yields CDR1 LNHDA and CDR2 SQIVND (reference sequence). Written as DNA, the CDR3 is TGTGCCAGTAGTATCTTCCATACGCAGTATTTT. It is translated as CASSIFHTQYF. The entire variable domain, with the rest obtained from reference TRBV19 and TRBJ2-3, is as follows: DGGITQSPKYLFRKEGQNVTLSCEQNLNHDAMYWYRQDPGQGLRLIYYSQIVNDFQKGDIAEGYSVSREKKESFPLTVTSAQKNPTAFYLCASSIFHTQYFGPGTRLTVL.

This clonotype was observed many times. This chain uses TRBV11-1 with TRBJ2-2; D gene ambiguous. Trimming removed 4 bases from V and 4 bases from J, with 16 bases in between. This CDR3 is 16 amino acids long. Germline CDR1 reads SGHAT; CDR2 reads FQDESV (reference sequence). The DNA of the CDR3 is TGTGCCAGCAGCTCCCGTTTGAGATCAGGCACCGGGGAGCTGTTTTTT. Encoded protein: CASSSRLRSGTGELFF.

V is TRBV6-1 and J is TRBJ2-4; D perhaps matches TRBD2 (6 bases). There are 14 residues in the CDR3. V lost 8 bases and J 7 bases, leaving 18 bases between the germline ends. Looked up from germline, CDR1 is MNHNS and CDR2 is SASEGT. CDR3 loop: CASEKAGPGNIQYF. CDR3 DNA: TGTGCCAGCGAAAAAGCGGGTCCGGGGAACATTCAGTACTTC.

In its sample, this clonotype was seen many times. The chain recombines TRBV7-9 with TRBJ2-7; D is ambiguous. Deletions cut 5 bases from V and 0 bases from J, with 5 bases between. CDR1 and CDR2 from the germline V gene are SEHNR and FQNEAQ (reference sequence). This CDR3 spans 12 amino acids. CDR3 residues: CASSTISYEQYF. Here the CDR3 DNA reads TGTGCCAGCAGCACGATCTCCTACGAGCAGTACTTC.

This sequence joins TRBV20-1 and TRBJ2-2, with TRBD1 matching over 8 bases. Germline V gives CDR1 DFQATT, CDR2 SNEGSKA (reference sequence). The CDR3 length is 14 residues. The V gene end was trimmed by 1 base and the J gene end by 6 bases; junction bases not matched to a gene: 4. The CDR3: CSARVGQGPGELFF. As DNA, the CDR3 is TGCAGTGCTAGAGTAGGACAGGGCCCCGGGGAGCTGTTTTTT.

This clonotype was seen only once. The rearrangement joins TRBV6-2 or TRBV6-3 to TRBJ1-1; D remains ambiguous. CDR1 and CDR2 (germline): MNHEY, SVGEGT. The CDR3 loop spans 14 amino acids. Trimming removed 2 bases at V and 5 bases at J, with 12 bases between. The CDR3 DNA reads TGTGCCAGCAGTTACACGGGATTTGGGACTGAAGCTTTCTTT. It translates to CASSYTGFGTEAFF.

The chain has TRBV6-1 and TRBJ2-4, with a tentative D call TRBD2 (6 bases). V lost 2 bases to trimming and J lost 8 bases, with 25 bases between them. Looked up from germline, CDR1 is MNHNS and CDR2 is SASEGT. This CDR3 spans 18 amino acids. CDR3 region: CASSENPAGGADVYIQYF. For the CDR3, the DNA is TGTGCCAGCAGTGAAAACCCGGCTGGCGGGGCTGACGTGTACATTCAGTACTTC.

This clonotype was counted a few times. J is TRBJ2-7 and V is TRBV7-9; TRBD2 matches 9 bases. CDR3 length equals 15 residues. Looked up from germline, CDR1 is SEHNR and CDR2 is FQNEAQ (reference sequence). V lost 5 bases to trimming and J lost 2 bases; unmatched junction nucleotides: 7. The CDR3 loop is CASSPLSSGTYEQYF. In DNA, the CDR3 is TGTGCCAGCAGCCCCCTCTCTAGCGGGACCTACGAGCAGTACTTC.

This clonotype was seen only a few times. A much more abundant neighbour one base away suggests this may be a read error. This chain connects TRBV11-3 to TRBJ2-2; D call uncertain. Trimming cost V 3 bases and J 1 base, with 3 bases left between them. Germline lookup yields CDR1 SGHNT and CDR2 YENEEA. The CDR3 is 13 amino acids. The CDR3 bases are TGTGCCAGCAGCTTTAGGAACACCGGGGAGCTGTTTTTT. Amino acid sequence: CASSFRNTGELFF. The variable domain in full, completed from reference TRBV11-3 and TRBJ2-2, reads EAGVVQSPRYKIIEKKQPVAFWCNPISGHNTLYWYLQNLGQGPELLIRYENEEAVDDSQLPKDRFSAERLKGVDSTLKIQPAELGDSAVYLCASSFRNTGELFFGEGSRLTVL.

With respect to this clonotype: A much larger clonotype is one base distant, so this may be a read error. The conserved closing phenylalanine or tryptophan is absent in this CDR3, likely reflecting a read error. The chain links TRBV7-8 to TRBJ1-5; D unclear. Germline V gives CDR1 SGHVS, CDR2 FQNEAQ. The germline V and J ends were trimmed by 4 bases and 6 bases, with 13 bases remaining between them. The CDR3 spans 14 residues. The CDR3 DNA reads as TGTGCCAGCAGCTCAACGGCTGAGTTTCAGCCCCAGCATCTT. Its translation: CASSSTAEFQPQHL.

This clonotype was detected many times. This chain uses TRBV6-1 with TRBJ1-6; TRBD1 matches at 7 bases. CDR1 is MNHNS, CDR2 SASEGT, per germline. The V segment lost 7 bases and the J segment 0 bases; nucleotides outside the gene matches: 12. The CDR3 covers 18 residues. CDR3 DNA sequence: TGTGCCAGCAACAAACAGGGGCCCTTAAGCTCCTATAATTCACCCCTCCACTTT. Protein sequence: CASNKQGPLSSYNSPLHF.

This clonotype was seen a handful of times. CDR3 loop: CASSEEGLGHNEQFF. DNA of the CDR3: TGTGCCAGCAGTGAAGAGGGACTAGGGCACAATGAGCAGTTCTTC. The V gene is TRBV6-1, the J gene TRBJ2-1, with 8 nucleotides matching TRBD2. Germline trimming cut 1 base from V and 5 bases from J; bases unmatched to any gene: 4. This CDR3 has 15 amino acids. Germline lookup yields CDR1 MNHNS and CDR2 SASEGT.

V and J are TRBV9 and TRBJ1-6, with 7 bases matching TRBD1. This CDR3 is built from 15 residues. Per germline, CDR1 SGDLS and CDR2 YYNGEE. V lost 0 bases to trimming and J lost 8 bases; unmatched junction nucleotides: 5. The chain's CDR3 is CASSVVGGGDSPLHF. The CDR3 nucleotides are TGTGCCAGCAGCGTAGTAGGGGGCGGCGATTCACCCCTCCACTTT.

This clonotype turned up a few times. This chain connects TRBV7-8 to TRBJ2-3; D might be TRBD1 (6 bases). Trimming shortened V by 2 bases and J by 4 bases, and 16 bases separated the two germline ends. The CDR3 consists of 16 residues. Germline CDR1 and CDR2: SGHVS and FQNEAQ. The CDR3 region is CASSLFAGAGADTQYF. In nucleotides, the CDR3 is TGTGCCAGCAGCTTATTTGCAGGGGCAGGAGCAGATACGCAGTATTTT.

Here the CDR3 DNA reads TGCGCCAGCAGCGAACACAGGGAGGCGGGCACAGATACGCAGTATTTT. This translates into CASSEHREAGTDTQYF. This chain joins TRBV5-1 and TRBJ2-3; D may be TRBD1 or TRBD2 (6 bases each). The germline V gene has CDR1 SGHRS and CDR2 YFSETQ. V was shortened by 4 bases and J by 1 base, with 16 bases between the two germline ends. The CDR3 covers 16 residues.

CDR3 DNA: TGTGCCAGCAGTAAGGACGGATACACTGAAGCTTTCTTT. Translation gives CASSKDGYTEAFF. The rearrangement links TRBV2 to TRBJ1-1; D is undetermined. This CDR3 is built from 13 residues. With 5 bases removed from V and 3 bases from J, the gap between germline ends came to 10 bases. Germline lookup yields CDR1 SNHLY and CDR2 FYNNEI.